A few counts support the clone carrying this T cell receptor beta chain. The antigen is unknown. CDR1 and CDR2 from the germline V gene are DFQATT and SNEGSKA (reference sequence). V shed 3 bases, J shed 4 bases, and the junction held 6 bases outside the gene matches. This CDR3 comprises 14 residues. UMIs and sample barcodes were carried by the TCR alpha and TCR beta cDNA libraries that 5'RACE produced using constant-segment primers. TCRdb re-called the 5' RACE reads through MiXCR, storing one row per CDR3 protein. The table lists under 550,000 distinct CDR3 sequences, approximately 18% of them singletons. The data were obtained in a study of T-cell memory formation after mild COVID-19. In the study overall: Largely donor-specific sequence clusters came from two donors. Study-wide results and limits: That cross-reactive memory joined was suggested by some responding clones appearing in pre-infection memory.

The material sequenced was PBMCs or a T cell subset sorted from them (not recorded which). This TCR was recovered from an adult woman who had mild COVID-19 (a few samples of this study predate the infection). Cell type and time point are not known. The J gene is TRBJ2-7, the V gene TRBV20-1, with 10 positions matching TRBD2. CDR3 bases: TGCAGTGCTAGTTCGGCTAGCGGGAGTTACGAGCAGTACTTC. This gives the protein CSASSASGSYEQYF.